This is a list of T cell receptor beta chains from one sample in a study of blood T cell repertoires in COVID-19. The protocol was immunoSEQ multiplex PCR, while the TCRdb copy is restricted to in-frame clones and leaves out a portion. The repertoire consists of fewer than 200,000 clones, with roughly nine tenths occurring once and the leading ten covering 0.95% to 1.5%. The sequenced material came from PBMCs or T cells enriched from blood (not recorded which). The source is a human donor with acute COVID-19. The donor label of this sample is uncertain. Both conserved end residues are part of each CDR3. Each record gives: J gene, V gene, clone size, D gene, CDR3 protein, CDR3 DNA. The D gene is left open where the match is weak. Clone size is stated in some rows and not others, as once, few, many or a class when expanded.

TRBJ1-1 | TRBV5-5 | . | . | CASSFDTGNTEAFF | TGTGCCAGCAGCTTTGATACAGGCAACACTGAAGCTTTCTTT
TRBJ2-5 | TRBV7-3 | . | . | CASSPRYQETQYF | TGTGCCAGCAGCCCGAGATACCAAGAGACCCAGTACTTC
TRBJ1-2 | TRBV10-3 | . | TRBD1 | CAIKAVRGQGLDGYTF | TGTGCCATCAAAGCCGTTAGGGGACAGGGATTAGATGGCTACACCTTC
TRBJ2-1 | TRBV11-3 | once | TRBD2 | CASSRGGPSYNEQFF | TGTGCCAGCTCGCGGGGGGGCCCGTCCTACAATGAGCAGTTCTTC
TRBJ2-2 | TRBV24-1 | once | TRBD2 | CATSDSPPRGGPGELFF | TGTGCCACCAGTGACTCCCCTCCCCGGGGGGGACCCGGGGAGCTGTTTTTT
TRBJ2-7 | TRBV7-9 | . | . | CASRSRAPSYEQYF | TGTGCCAGCAGGTCTCGAGCCCCCTCCTACGAGCAGTACTTC
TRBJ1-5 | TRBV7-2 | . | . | CASSLRPAGNQPQHF | TGTGCCAGCAGCTTACGGCCGGCGGGTAATCAGCCCCAGCATTTT
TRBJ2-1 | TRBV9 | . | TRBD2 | CASSGSGGTSSYNEQFF | TGTGCCAGCAGCGGTAGCGGGGGTACGAGCTCCTACAATGAGCAGTTCTTC
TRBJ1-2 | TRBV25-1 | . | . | CASADGRGDYGYTF | TGTGCCAGCGCCGACGGGAGGGGTGACTATGGCTACACCTTC
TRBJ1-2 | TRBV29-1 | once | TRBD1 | CSVADRENYGYTF | TGCAGCGTCGCGGACAGGGAAAACTATGGCTACACCTTC
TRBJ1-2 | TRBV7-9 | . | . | CASSNSPVGGSDGYTF | TGTGCCAGCAGCAACTCGCCGGTGGGGGGGAGCGATGGCTACACCTTC
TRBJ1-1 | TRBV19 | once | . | CASIIGQGVGYTEAFF | TGTGCCAGTATAATAGGACAAGGCGTTGGGTACACTGAAGCTTTCTTT
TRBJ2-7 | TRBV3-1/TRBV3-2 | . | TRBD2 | CASSSLAGGLGEQYF | TGTGCCAGCAGCTCTCTAGCGGGGGGGCTGGGTGAGCAGTACTTC
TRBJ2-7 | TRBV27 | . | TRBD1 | CATRLTTGAYEQYF | TGTGCCACCAGACTTACGACAGGGGCCTACGAGCAGTACTTC
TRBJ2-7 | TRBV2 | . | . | CASNGESYEQYF | TGTGCCAGCAACGGGGAATCCTACGAGCAGTACTTC
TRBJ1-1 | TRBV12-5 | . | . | CASGYTAGTEAFF | TGTGCTAGTGGTTACACTGCGGGCACTGAAGCTTTCTTT
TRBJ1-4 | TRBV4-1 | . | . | CASSQGGGDGFSEKLFF | TGCGCCAGCAGCCAAGGTGGCGGAGACGGGTTTTCTGAAAAACTGTTTTTT
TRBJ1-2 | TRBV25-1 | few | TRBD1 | CASSGTGYGYTF | TGTGCCAGCTCCGGGACAGGGTATGGCTACACCTTC
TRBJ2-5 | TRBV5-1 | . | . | CASSSRGQETQYF | TGCGCCAGCAGCTCACGGGGTCAAGAGACCCAGTACTTC
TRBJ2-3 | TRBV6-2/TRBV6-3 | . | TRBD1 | CASSYSTGSTDTQYF | TGTGCCAGCAGTTACTCGACAGGGAGCACAGATACGCAGTATTTT
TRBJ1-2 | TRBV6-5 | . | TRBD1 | CASSLQGHYGYTF | TGTGCCAGCAGCCTACAGGGGCACTATGGCTACACCTTC
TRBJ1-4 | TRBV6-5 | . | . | CASRADSEKLFF | TGTGCCAGCAGGGCGGATAGTGAAAAACTGTTTTTT
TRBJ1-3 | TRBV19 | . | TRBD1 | CASSIQGQGATGNTIYF | TGTGCCAGTAGTATACAAGGGCAGGGGGCAACTGGAAACACCATATATTTT
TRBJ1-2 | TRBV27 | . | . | CASSWKHRVGYGYTF | TGTGCCAGCAGTTGGAAACACAGGGTTGGCTATGGCTACACCTTC
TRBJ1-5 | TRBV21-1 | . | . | CASSKVVGRERYSNQPQHF | TGTGCCAGCAGCAAAGTTGTGGGAAGGGAGAGGTATAGCAATCAGCCCCAGCATTTT
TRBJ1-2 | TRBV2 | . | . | CASSSQVGDYGYTF | TGTGCCAGCAGCAGTCAGGTGGGCGACTATGGCTACACCTTC
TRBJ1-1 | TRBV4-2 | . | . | CASSQDLRRVNTEAFF | TGTGCCAGCAGCCAAGATCTGCGGCGGGTGAACACTGAAGCTTTCTTT
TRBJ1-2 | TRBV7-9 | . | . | CASSPRTGYGYTF | TGTGCCAGCAGCCCCAGGACTGGCTATGGCTACACCTTC
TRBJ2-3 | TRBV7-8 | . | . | CASSLASVLAVPDTQYF | TGTGCCAGCAGCTTAGCTTCGGTTCTAGCAGTCCCAGATACGCAGTATTTT
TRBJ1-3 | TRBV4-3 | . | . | CASSSDSSSGNTIYF | TGCGCCAGCAGCTCGGACAGTAGCTCTGGAAACACCATATATTTT
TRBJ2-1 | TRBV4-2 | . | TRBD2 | CASSPDDGGGSYNEQFF | TGTGCCAGCAGCCCGGACGATGGCGGGGGGTCCTACAATGAGCAGTTCTTC
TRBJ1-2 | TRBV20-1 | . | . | CSASGGVNYGYTF | TGCAGTGCTAGTGGGGGGGTGAACTATGGCTACACCTTC
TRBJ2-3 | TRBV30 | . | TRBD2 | CAWSVLSGGAGDTQYF | TGTGCCTGGAGTGTACTAAGCGGGGGAGCCGGAGATACGCAGTATTTT
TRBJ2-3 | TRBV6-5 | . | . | CASSSGMYTDTQYF | TGTGCCAGCAGTTCCGGGATGTATACAGATACGCAGTATTTT
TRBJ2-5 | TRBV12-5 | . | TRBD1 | CASVRDRGETQYF | TGTGCTAGTGTCCGGGACAGGGGGGAGACCCAGTACTTC
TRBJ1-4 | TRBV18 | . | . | CASSPSARSKATNEKLFF | TGTGCCAGCTCACCATCGGCCAGGTCTAAAGCAACTAATGAAAAACTGTTTTTT
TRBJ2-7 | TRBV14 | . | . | CASSQAGASYEQYF | TGTGCCAGCAGCCAGGCGGGGGCAAGCTACGAGCAGTACTTC
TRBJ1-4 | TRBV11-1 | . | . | CASSKTGNGNEKLFF | TGTGCCAGCAGTAAAACCGGGAACGGGAATGAAAAACTGTTTTTT
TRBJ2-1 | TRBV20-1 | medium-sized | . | CSVLYYNEQFF | TGCAGTGTCTTATACTACAATGAGCAGTTCTTC
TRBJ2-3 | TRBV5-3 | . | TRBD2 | CARSLTLAGSTDTQYF | TGTGCCAGAAGCTTGACCCTAGCGGGGAGCACAGATACGCAGTATTTT
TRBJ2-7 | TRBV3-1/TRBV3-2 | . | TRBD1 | CASSLGGQGSYEQYF | TGTGCCAGCAGCCTCGGGGGACAGGGCTCCTACGAGCAGTACTTC
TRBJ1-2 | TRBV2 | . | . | CASSEDGEGYTF | TGTGCCAGCAGTGAGGATGGGGAGGGCTACACCTTC
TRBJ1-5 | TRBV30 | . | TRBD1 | CAWGRTGRNQPQHF | TGTGCCTGGGGCAGGACAGGGAGGAATCAGCCCCAGCATTTT
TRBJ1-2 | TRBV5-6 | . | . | CASSYDDYYGYTF | TGTGCCAGCAGCTATGACGACTACTATGGCTACACCTTC
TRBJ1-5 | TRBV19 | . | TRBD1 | CASSPNPQGAPQHF | TGTGCCAGTAGCCCCAACCCACAGGGGGCACCCCAGCATTTT
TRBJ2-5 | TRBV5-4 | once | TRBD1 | CATTQGADETQYF | TGTGCCACTACCCAGGGGGCCGACGAGACCCAGTACTTC